This T cell receptor beta chain is from a study of T cells in Graves' hyperthyroidism and ophthalmopathy. General study results and limits: Prediction of ophthalmopathy progression came a median approximately 6.6 months pre-onset.

About this clonotype: Its antigen is currently unknown.

The CDR3 is 13 residues long. Per germline, CDR1 KGHDR and CDR2 SFDVKD. V lost 3 bases to trimming and J lost 8 bases, with 10 bases between them. What was amplified from RNA transcripts were TCR beta CDR3 regions. Researchers ran a first-round RT-PCR on the TCR CDR3 using the HTBI primer set. Each CDR3 protein is one row after TCRdb ran MiXCR on the multiplex PCR reads. The top ten hold around 52% of the sample, which has a few hundred thousand distinct CDR3 sequences, around a sixth seen once. The origin of this receptor is a woman in her forties or fifties with Graves' hyperthyroidism. The sample was blood. The rearrangement links TRBV24-1 to TRBJ2-4, with D uncertain. CDR3 protein: CATSDHSQYIQYF. DNA of the CDR3: TGTGCCACCAGTGATCATTCCCAATACATTCAGTACTTC.